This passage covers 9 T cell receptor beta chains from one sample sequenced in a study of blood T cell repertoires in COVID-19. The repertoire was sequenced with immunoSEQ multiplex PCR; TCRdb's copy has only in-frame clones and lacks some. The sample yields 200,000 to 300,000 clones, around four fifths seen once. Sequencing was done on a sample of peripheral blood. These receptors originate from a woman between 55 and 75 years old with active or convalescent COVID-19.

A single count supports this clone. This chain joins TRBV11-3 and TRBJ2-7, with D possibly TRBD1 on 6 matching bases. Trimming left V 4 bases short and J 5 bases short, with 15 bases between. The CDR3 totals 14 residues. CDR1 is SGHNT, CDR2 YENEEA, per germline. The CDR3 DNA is TGTGCCAGCAGCTCACAGGGTCCCTCGGACGAGCAGTACTTC. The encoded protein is CASSSQGPSDEQYF.

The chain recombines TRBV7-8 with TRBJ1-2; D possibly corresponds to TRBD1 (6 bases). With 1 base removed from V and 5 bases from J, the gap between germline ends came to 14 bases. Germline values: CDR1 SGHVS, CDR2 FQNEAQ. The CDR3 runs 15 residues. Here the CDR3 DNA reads TGTGCCAGCAGCTTAGGAGCTCCAGGGGAATATGGCTACACCTTC. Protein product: CASSLGAPGEYGYTF.

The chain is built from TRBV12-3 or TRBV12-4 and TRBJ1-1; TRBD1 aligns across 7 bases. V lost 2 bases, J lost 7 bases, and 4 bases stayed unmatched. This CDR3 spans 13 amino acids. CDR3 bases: TGTGCCAGCAGTTTAAGGGACAGAAGTGAAGCTTTCTTT. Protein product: CASSLRDRSEAFF.

The CDR3 region is CASSPTGSGIKSKNIQYF. CDR3 DNA: TGTGCCAGCTCACCCACTGGGTCCGGGATTAAGTCTAAAAACATTCAGTACTTC. The chain joins TRBV18 to TRBJ2-4; D may be TRBD2 (5 bases). V shed 3 bases and J shed 4 bases, with 22 bases lying between them. The germline CDR1 and CDR2 sequences are KGHSH and LQKENI. This CDR3 spans 18 amino acids.

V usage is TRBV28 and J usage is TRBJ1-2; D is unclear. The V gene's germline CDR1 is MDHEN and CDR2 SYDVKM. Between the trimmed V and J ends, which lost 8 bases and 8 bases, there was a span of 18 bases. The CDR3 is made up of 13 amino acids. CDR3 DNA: TGTGCCAGCGGCCCCGGAGAGGCCTTAGGCTACACCTTC. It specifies CASGPGEALGYTF.

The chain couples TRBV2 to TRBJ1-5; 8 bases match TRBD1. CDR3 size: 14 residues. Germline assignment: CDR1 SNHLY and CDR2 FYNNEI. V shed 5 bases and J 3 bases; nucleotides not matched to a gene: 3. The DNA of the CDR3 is TGTGCCAGCAGTCAGACAGGGGTCAATCAGCCCCAGCATTTT. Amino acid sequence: CASSQTGVNQPQHF.

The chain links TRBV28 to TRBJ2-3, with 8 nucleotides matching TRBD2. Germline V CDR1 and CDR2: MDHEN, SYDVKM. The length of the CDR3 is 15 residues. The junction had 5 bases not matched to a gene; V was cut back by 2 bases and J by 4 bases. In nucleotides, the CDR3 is TGTGCCAGCAGTTTACCCGGGGGGGGCGCAGATACGCAGTATTTT. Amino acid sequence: CASSLPGGGADTQYF. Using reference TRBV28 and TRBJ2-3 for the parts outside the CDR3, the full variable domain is DVKVTQSSRYLVKRTGEKVFLECVQDMDHENMFWYRQDPGLGLRLIYFSYDVKMKEKGDIPEGYSVSREKKERFSLILESASTNQTSMYLCASSLPGGGADTQYFGPGTRLTVL.

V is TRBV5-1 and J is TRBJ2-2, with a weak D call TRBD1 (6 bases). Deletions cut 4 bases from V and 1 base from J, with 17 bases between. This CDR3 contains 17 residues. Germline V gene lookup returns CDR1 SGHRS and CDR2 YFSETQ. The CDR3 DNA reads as TGCGCCAGCAGCCGTAAATGGACAGCCATGAACACCGGGGAGCTGTTTTTT. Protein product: CASSRKWTAMNTGELFF.

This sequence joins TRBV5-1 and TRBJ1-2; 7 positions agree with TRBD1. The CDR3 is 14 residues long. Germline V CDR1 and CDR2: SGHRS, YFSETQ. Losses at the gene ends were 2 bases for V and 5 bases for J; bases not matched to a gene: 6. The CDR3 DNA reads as TGCGCCAGCAGCTTCCTCGGGACAGAATATGGCTACACCTTC. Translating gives CASSFLGTEYGYTF.